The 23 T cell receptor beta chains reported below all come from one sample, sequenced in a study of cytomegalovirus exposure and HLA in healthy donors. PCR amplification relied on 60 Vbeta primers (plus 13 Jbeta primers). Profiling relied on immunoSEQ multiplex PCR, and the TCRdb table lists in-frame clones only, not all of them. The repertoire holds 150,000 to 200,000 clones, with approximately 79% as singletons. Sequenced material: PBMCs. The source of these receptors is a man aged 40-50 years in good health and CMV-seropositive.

The CDR3 sequence: CASSEDTPQETQYF. DNA of the CDR3: TGTGCCAGCAGTGAGGACACTCCCCAAGAGACCCAGTACTTC. This sequence joins TRBV2 and TRBJ2-5, with a tentative D call TRBD1 (5 bases). V was trimmed by 3 bases and J by 1 base, leaving 9 bases between them. The CDR3 sequence is 14 residues long. Germline CDR1 reads SNHLY; CDR2 reads FYNNEI.

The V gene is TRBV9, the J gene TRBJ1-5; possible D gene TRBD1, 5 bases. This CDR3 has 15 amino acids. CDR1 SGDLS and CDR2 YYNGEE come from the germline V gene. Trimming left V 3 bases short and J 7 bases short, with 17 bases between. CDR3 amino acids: CASSADVGGWQPQHF. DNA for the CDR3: TGTGCCAGCAGCGCCGATGTCGGGGGTTGGCAGCCCCAGCATTTT.

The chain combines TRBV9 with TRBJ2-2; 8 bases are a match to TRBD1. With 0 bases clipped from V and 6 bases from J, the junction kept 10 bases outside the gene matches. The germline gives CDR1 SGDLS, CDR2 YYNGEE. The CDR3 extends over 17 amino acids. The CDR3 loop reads CASSVGPAGGAPGELFF. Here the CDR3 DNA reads TGTGCCAGCAGCGTAGGTCCGGCAGGGGGCGCACCCGGGGAGCTGTTTTTT.

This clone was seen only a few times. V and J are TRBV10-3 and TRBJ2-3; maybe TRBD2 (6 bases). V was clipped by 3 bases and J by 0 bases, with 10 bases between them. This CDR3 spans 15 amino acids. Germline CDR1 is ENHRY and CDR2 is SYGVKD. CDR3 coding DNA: TGTGCCATCAGTGATACGGGACTTAGCACAGATACGCAGTATTTT. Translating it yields CAISDTGLSTDTQYF.

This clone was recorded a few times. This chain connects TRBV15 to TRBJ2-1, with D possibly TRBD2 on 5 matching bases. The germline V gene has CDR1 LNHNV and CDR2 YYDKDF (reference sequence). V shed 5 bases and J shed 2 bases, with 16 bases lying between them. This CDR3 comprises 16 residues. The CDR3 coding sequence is TGTGCCACCAGCCTGGGGAGTGACCTGGCCTACAATGAGCAGTTCTTC. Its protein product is CATSLGSDLAYNEQFF.

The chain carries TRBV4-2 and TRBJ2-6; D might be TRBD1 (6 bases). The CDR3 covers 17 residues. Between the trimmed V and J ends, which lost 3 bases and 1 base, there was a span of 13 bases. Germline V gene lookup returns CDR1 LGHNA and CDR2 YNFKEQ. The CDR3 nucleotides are TGTGCCAGCAGCCAGCAGGGGTCAGGATCTGGGGCCAACGTCCTGACTTTC. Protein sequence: CASSQQGSGSGANVLTF.

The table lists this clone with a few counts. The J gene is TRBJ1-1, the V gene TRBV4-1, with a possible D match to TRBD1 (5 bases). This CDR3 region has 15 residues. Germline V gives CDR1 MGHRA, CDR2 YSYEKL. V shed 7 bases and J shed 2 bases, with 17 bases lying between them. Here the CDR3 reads CASTRAGTDNTEAFF. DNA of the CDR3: TGCGCCAGCACCAGGGCGGGGACGGATAACACTGAAGCTTTCTTT.

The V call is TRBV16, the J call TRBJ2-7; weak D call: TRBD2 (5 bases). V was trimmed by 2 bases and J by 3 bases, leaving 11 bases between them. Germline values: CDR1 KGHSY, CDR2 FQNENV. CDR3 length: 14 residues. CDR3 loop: CASSQNEGSYEQYF. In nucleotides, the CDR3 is TGTGCCAGCAGCCAAAATGAGGGTAGCTACGAGCAGTACTTC.

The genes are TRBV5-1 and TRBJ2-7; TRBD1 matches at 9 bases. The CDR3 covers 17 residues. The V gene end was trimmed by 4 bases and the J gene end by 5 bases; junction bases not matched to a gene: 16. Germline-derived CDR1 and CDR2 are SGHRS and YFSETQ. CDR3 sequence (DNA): TGCGCCAGCAGCGGATACCATCGCGGGACAGGGTTACACGAGCAGTACTTC. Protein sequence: CASSGYHRGTGLHEQYF.

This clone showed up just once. CDR3 sequence: CASSASGFSIFSYEQYF. CDR3 nucleotide sequence: TGTGCCAGCAGTGCTTCCGGGTTTTCAATCTTCTCCTACGAGCAGTACTTC. The chain links TRBV6-1 to TRBJ2-7; D is ambiguous. Germline assignment: CDR1 MNHNS and CDR2 SASEGT. V was trimmed by 4 bases and J by 0 bases, leaving 19 bases between them. The CDR3 is made up of 17 amino acids.

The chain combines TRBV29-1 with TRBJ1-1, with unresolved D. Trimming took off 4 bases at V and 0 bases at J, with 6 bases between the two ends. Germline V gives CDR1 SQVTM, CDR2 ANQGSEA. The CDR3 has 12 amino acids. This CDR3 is CSVGPMNTEAFF. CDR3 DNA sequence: TGCAGCGTTGGGCCCATGAACACTGAAGCTTTCTTT.

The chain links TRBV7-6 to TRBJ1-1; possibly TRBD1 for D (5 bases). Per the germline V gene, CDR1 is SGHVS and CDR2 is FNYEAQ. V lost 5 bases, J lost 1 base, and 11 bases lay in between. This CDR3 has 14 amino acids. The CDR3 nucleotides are TGTGCCAGCAGCGGGCAGGGCCCGAACACTGAAGCTTTCTTT. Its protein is CASSGQGPNTEAFF.

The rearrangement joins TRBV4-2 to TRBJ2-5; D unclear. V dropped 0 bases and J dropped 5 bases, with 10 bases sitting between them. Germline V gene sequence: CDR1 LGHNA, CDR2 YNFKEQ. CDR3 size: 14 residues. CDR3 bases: TGTGCCAGCAGCCAAGAAGTATCCCGGGAGACCCAGTACTTC. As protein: CASSQEVSRETQYF.

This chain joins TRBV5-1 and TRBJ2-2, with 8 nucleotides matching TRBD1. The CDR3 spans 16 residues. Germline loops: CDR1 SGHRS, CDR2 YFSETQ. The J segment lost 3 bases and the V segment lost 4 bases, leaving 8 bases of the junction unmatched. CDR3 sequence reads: CASSPRDRTYTGELFF. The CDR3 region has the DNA TGCGCCAGCAGCCCAAGGGACAGGACATACACCGGGGAGCTGTTTTTT.

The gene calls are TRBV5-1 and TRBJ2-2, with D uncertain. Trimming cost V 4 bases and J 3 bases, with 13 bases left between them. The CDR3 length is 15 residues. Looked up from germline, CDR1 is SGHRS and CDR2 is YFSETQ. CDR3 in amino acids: CASSPFDIHTGELFF. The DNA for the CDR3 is TGCGCCAGCAGCCCCTTCGACATTCACACCGGGGAGCTGTTTTTT.

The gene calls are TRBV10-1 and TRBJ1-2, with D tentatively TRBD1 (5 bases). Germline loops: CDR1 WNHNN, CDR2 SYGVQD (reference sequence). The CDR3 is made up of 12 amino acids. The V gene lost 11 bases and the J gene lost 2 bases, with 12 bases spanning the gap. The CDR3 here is CAPGGENYGYTF. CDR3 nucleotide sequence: TGCGCCCCCGGGGGGGAGAACTATGGCTACACCTTC.

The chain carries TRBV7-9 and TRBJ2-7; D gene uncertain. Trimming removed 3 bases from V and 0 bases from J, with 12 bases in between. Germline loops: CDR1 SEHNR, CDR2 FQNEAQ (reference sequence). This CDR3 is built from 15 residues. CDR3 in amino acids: CASSFLQSSSYEQYF. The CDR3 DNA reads TGTGCCAGCAGCTTCTTACAGTCAAGCTCCTACGAGCAGTACTTC. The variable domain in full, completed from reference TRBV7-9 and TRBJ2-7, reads DTGVSQNPRHKITKRGQNVTFRCDPISEHNRLYWYRQTLGQGPEFLTYFQNEAQLEKSRLLSDRFSAERPKGSFSTLEIQRTEQGDSAMYLCASSFLQSSSYEQYFGPGTRLTVT.

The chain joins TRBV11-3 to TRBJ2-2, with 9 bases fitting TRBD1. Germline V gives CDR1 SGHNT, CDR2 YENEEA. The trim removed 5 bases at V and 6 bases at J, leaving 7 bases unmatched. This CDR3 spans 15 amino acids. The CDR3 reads CASSRRDRDAGELFF. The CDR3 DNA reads TGTGCCAGCAGCCGCCGGGACAGGGACGCCGGGGAGCTGTTTTTT. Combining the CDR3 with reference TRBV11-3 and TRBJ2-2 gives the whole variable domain EAGVVQSPRYKIIEKKQPVAFWCNPISGHNTLYWYLQNLGQGPELLIRYENEEAVDDSQLPKDRFSAERLKGVDSTLKIQPAELGDSAVYLCASSRRDRDAGELFFGEGSRLTVL.

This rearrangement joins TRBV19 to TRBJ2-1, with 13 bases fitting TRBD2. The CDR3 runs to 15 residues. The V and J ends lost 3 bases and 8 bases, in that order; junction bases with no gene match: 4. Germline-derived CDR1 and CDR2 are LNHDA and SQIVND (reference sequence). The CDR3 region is CASSMGTSGTDEQFF. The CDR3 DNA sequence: TGTGCCAGTAGTATGGGGACTAGCGGGACGGATGAGCAGTTCTTC.

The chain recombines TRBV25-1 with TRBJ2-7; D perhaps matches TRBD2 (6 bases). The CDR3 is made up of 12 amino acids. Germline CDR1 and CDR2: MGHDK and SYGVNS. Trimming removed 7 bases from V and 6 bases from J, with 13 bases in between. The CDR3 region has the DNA TGTGCCAGCAATTACGGGGGAGGCGAGCAGTACTTC. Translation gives CASNYGGGEQYF.

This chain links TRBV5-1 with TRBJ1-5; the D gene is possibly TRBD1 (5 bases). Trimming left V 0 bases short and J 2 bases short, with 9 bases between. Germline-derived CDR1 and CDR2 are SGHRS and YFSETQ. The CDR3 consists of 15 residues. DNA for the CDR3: TGCGCCAGCAGCTTGGGGGTGGGGCGCAATCAGCCCCAGCATTTT. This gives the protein CASSLGVGRNQPQHF.

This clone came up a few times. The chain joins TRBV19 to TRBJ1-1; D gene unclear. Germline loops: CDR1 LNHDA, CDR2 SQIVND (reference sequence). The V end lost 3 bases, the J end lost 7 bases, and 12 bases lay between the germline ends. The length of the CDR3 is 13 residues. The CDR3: CASSIRGKGEAFF. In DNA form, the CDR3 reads TGTGCCAGTAGTATCCGAGGGAAGGGTGAAGCTTTCTTT.

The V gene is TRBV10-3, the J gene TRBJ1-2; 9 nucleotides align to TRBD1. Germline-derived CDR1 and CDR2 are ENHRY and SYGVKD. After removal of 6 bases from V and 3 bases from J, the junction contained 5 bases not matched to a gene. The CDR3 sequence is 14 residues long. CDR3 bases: TGTGCCATCAGGGACACAGGGGGCGACTATGGCTACACCTTC. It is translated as CAIRDTGGDYGYTF.